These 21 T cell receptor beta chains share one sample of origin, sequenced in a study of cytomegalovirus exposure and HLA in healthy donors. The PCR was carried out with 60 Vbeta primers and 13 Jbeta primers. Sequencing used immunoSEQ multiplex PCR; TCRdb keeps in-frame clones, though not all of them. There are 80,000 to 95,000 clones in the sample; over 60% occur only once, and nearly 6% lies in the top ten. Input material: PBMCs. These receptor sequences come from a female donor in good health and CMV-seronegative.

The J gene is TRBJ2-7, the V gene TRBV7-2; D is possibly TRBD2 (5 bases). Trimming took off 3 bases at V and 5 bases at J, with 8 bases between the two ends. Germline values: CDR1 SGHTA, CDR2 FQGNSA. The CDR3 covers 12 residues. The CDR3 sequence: CASSFTGDEQYF. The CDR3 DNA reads TGTGCCAGCAGCTTCACCGGGGACGAGCAGTACTTC.

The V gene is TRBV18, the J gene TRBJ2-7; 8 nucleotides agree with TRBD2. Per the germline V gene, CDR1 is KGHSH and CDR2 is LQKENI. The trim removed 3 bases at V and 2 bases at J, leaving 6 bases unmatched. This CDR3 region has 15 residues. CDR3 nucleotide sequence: TGTGCCAGCTCACCTGGACTAGCTGAGGCCTACGAGCAGTACTTC. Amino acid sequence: CASSPGLAEAYEQYF.

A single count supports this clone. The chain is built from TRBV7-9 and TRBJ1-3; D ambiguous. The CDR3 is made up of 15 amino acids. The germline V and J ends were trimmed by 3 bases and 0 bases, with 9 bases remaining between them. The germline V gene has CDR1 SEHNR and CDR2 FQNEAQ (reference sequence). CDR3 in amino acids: CASSLEQSSGNTIYF. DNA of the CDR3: TGTGCCAGCAGCTTGGAACAGAGCTCTGGAAACACCATATATTTT.

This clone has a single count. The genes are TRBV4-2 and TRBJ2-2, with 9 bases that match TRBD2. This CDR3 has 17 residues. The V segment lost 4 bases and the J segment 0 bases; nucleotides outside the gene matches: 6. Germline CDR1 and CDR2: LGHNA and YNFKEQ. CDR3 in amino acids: CASSPLAGAANTGELFF. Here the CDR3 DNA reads TGTGCCAGCAGCCCTTTAGCGGGAGCCGCGAACACCGGGGAGCTGTTTTTT.

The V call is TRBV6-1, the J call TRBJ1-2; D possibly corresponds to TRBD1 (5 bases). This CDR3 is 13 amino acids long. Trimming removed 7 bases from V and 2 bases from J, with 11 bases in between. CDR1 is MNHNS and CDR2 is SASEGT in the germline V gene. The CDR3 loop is CASKEGLNYGYTF. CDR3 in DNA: TGTGCCAGCAAAGAGGGACTGAACTATGGCTACACCTTC.

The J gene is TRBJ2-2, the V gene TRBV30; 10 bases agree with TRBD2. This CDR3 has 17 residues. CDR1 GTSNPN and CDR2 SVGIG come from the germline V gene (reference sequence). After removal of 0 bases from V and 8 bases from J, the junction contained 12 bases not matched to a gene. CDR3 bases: TGTGCCTGGAGTGTCTCTCTAGCGGGGGCCAGGGGGGGGGAGCTGTTTTTT. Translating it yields CAWSVSLAGARGGELFF.

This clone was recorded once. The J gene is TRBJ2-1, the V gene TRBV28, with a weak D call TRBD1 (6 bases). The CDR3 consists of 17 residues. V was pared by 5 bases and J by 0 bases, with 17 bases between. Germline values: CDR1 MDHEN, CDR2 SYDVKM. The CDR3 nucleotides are TGTGCCAGCAGTCCCCGCTGGGGGCGGAGCTCCTACAATGAGCAGTTCTTC. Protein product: CASSPRWGRSSYNEQFF.

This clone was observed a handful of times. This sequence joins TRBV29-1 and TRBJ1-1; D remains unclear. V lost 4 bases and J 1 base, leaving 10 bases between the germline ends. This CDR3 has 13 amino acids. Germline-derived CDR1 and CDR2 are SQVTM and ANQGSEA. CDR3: CSVGYGTNTEAFF. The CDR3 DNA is TGCAGCGTTGGTTACGGTACGAACACTGAAGCTTTCTTT.

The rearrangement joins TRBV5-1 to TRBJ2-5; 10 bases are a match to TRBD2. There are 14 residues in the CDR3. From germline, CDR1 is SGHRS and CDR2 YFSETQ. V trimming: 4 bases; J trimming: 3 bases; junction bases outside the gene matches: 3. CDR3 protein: CASSRTSGEETQYF. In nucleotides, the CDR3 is TGCGCCAGCAGCAGGACTAGCGGAGAAGAGACCCAGTACTTC.

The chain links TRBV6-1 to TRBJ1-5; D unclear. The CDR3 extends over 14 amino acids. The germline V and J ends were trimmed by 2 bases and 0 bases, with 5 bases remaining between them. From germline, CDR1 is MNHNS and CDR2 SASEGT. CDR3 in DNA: TGTGCCAGCAGTGAAACAGATAGCAATCAGCCCCAGCATTTT. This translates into CASSETDSNQPQHF.

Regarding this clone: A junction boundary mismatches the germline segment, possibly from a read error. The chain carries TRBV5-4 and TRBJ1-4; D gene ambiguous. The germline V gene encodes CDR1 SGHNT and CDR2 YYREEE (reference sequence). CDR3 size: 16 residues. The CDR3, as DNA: TGTGCCAGCAGCTTGGCTTCAACAGCAACTAGTGAAAAACTGTTTTTT. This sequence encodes CASSLASTATSEKLFF.

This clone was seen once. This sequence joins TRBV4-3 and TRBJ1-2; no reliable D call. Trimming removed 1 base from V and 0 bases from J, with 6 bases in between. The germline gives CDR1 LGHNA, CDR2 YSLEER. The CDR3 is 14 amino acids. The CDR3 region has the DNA TGCGCCAGCAGCCAAGTTACAGCTAACTATGGCTACACCTTC. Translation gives CASSQVTANYGYTF.

The CDR3 here is CASSLWSAGANVLTF. CDR3 DNA sequence: TGTGCCAGCAGTTTATGGTCCGCGGGGGCCAACGTCCTGACTTTC. The V gene is TRBV27, the J gene TRBJ2-6; D ambiguous. Deletions cut 1 base from V and 4 bases from J, with 8 bases between. Germline V gene data show CDR1 as MNHEY and CDR2 as SMNVEV (reference sequence). The CDR3 extends over 15 amino acids. Based on the CDR3 plus reference TRBV27 and TRBJ2-6, the full variable domain is EAQVTQNPRYLITVTGKKLTVTCSQNMNHEYMSWYRQDPGLGLRQIYYSMNVEVTDKGDVPEGYKVSRKEKRNFPLILESPSPNQTSLYFCASSLWSAGANVLTFGAGSRLTVL.

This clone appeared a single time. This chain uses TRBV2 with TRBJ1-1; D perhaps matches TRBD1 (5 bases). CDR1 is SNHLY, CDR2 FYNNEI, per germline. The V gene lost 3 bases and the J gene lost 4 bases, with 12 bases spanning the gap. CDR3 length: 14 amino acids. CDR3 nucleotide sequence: TGTGCCAGCAGTGACAGGGTTTCGAGCACTGAAGCTTTCTTT. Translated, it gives CASSDRVSSTEAFF.

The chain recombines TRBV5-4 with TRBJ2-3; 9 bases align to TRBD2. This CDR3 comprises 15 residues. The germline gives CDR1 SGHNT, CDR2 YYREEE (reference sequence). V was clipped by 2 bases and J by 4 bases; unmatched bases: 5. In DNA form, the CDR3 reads TGTGCCAGCAGCTTCGGTAGCGGGAGCCCAGATACGCAGTATTTT. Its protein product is CASSFGSGSPDTQYF.

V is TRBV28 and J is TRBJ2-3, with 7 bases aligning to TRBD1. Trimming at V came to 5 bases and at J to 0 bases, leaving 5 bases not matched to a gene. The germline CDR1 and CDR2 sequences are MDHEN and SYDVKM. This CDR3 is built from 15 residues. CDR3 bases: TGTGCCAGCAGTCCGGGACAGTATAGCACAGATACGCAGTATTTT. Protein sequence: CASSPGQYSTDTQYF. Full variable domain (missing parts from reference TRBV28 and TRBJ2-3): DVKVTQSSRYLVKRTGEKVFLECVQDMDHENMFWYRQDPGLGLRLIYFSYDVKMKEKGDIPEGYSVSREKKERFSLILESASTNQTSMYLCASSPGQYSTDTQYFGPGTRLTVL.

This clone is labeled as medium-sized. The CDR3 protein is CAATRGSRGQNGYTF. The CDR3 DNA reads TGTGCCGCAACCCGGGGTTCTAGGGGGCAGAACGGCTACACCTTC. The genes are TRBV6-6 and TRBJ1-2; TRBD1 aligns across 7 bases. Trimming at V came to 11 bases and at J to 8 bases, leaving 20 bases not matched to a gene. The CDR3 is 15 residues long. In germline, CDR1 is MNHNY, CDR2 SVGAGI (reference sequence).

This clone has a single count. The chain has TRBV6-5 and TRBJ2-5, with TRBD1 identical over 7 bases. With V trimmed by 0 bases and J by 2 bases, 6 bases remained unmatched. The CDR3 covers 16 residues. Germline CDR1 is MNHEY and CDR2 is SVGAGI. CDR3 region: CASSYSYPTGQETQYF. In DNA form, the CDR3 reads TGTGCCAGCAGTTACTCTTACCCGACAGGGCAAGAGACCCAGTACTTC.

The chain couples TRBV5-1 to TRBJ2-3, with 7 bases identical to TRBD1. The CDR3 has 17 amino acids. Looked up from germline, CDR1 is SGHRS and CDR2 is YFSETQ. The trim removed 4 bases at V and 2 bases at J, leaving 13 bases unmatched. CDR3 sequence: CASSLTGQPLLTDTQYF. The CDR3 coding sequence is TGCGCCAGCAGCCTTACGGGACAGCCCCTCCTCACAGATACGCAGTATTTT.

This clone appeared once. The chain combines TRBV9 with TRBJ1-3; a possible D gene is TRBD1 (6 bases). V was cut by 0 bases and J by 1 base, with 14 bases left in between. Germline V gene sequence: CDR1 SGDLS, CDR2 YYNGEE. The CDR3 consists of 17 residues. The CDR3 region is CASSVDLRGASGNTIYF. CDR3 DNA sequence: TGTGCCAGCAGCGTAGACCTACGGGGGGCTTCTGGAAACACCATATATTTT.

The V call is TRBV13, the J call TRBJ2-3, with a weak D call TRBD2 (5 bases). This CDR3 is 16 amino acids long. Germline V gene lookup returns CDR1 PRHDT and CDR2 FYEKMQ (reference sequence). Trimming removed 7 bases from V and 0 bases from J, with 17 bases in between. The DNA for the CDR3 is TGTGCCAGCATCACCCGGGGAGAGATTAGCACAGATACGCAGTATTTT. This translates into CASITRGEISTDTQYF.